Sequencing of this TCR beta chain was carried out in a study of cytomegalovirus exposure and HLA in healthy donors. With 60 Vbeta and 13 Jbeta primers, the PCR was carried out. Repertoires were generated with immunoSEQ multiplex PCR, while TCRdb's copy carries only in-frame clones and drops some. Its table records about 210,000 clones. Trimming cost V 5 bases and J 8 bases; bases outside gene matches: 6. Germline V gene data show CDR1 as SGHDT and CDR2 as YYEEEE. The CDR3 runs 12 residues. The clonotype comes from a woman aged 25 to 45 in good health and CMV-seropositive. The chain couples TRBV5-6 to TRBJ1-1; 7 nucleotides match TRBD1. Sequenced sample: PBMCs. The CDR3 sequence is CASRIWTGEAFF. The DNA for the CDR3 is TGTGCCAGCAGGATCTGGACAGGCGAAGCTTTCTTT.